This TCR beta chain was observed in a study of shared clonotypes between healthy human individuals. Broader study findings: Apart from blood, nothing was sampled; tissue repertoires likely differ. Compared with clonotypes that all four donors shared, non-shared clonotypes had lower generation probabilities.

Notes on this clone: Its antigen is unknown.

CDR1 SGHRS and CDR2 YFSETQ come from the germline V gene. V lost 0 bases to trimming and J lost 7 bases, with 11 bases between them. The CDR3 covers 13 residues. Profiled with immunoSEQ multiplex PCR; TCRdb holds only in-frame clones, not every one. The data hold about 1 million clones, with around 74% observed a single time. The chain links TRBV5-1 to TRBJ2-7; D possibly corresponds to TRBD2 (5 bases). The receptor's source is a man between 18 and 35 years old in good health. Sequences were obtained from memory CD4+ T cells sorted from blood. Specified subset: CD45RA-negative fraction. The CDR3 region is CASSLAGVGEQYF. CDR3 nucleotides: TGCGCCAGCAGCTTGGCCGGGGTAGGGGAGCAGTACTTC.